This TCR beta chain was observed in a study of CD8 T cells in Susac syndrome. Regarding the study as a whole: The relatively small number of individuals in the TCR sequencing and HLA analysis was acknowledged by the study.

High-throughput TCR beta sequencing covered peripheral CD8+ and CD4+ T cells. TEMRA cells were FACS-enriched and CD8+ and CD4+ T cells negatively isolated. In germline, CDR1 is LGHDT, CDR2 YNNKEL (reference sequence). This CDR3 region has 16 residues. Deletions cut 2 bases from V and 1 base from J, with 14 bases between. RNA in amounts of about 0.5 to 1 ug was reverse transcribed with random hexamers. TCRdb fed the immunoSEQ multiplex PCR reads into MiXCR, producing one record per CDR3 protein. Here the sample spans 150,000 to 200,000 distinct CDR3 sequences, over 85% being singletons. Notes on this clonotype: Its target is not known.

The receptor's source is a human donor in good health. Sample: CD4+ T cells from PBMCs. The J gene is TRBJ1-1, the V gene TRBV3-1; D gene uncertain. In DNA, the CDR3 is TGTGCCAGCAGCCAACGGAAAGGAATTAGGAACACTGAAGCTTTCTTT. This codes for CASSQRKGIRNTEAFF.